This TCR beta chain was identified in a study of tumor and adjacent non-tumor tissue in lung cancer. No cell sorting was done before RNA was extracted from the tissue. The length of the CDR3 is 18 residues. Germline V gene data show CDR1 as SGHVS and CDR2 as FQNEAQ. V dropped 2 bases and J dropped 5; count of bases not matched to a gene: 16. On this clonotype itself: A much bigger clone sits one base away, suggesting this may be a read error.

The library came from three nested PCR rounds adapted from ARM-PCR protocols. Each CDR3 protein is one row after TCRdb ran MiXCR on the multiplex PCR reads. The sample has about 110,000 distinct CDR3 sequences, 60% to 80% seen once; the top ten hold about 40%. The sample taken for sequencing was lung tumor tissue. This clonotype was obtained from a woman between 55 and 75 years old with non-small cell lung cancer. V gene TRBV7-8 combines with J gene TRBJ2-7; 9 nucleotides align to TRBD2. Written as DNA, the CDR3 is TGTGCCAGCAGCTTATCTCGTAGCGGGAGCAATGGTCAGGACGAGCAGTACTTC. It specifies CASSLSRSGSNGQDEQYF.